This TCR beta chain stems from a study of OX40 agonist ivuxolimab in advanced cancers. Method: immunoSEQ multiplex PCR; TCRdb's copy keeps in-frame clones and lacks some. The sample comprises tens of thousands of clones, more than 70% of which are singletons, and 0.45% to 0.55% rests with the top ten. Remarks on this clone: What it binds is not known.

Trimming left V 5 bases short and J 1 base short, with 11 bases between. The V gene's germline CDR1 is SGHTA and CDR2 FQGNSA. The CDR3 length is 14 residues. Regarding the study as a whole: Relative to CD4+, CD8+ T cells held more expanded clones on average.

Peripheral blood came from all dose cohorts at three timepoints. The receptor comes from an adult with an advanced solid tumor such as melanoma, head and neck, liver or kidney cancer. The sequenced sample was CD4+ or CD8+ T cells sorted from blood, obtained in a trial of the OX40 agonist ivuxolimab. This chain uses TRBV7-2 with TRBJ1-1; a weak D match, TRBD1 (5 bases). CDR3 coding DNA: TGTGCCAGCAGCATATACCAGGGGAACACTGAAGCTTTCTTT. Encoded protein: CASSIYQGNTEAFF. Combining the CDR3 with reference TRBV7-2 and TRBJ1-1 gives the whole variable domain GAGVSQSPSNKVTEKGKDVELRCDPISGHTALYWYRQSLGQGLEFLIYFQGNSAPDKSGLPSDRFSAERTGGSVSTLTIQRTQQEDSAVYLCASSIYQGNTEAFFGQGTRLTVV.